A single sample is the source of the 9 T cell receptor beta chains below, sequenced in a study of response to subunit inactivated influenza vaccine. Each CDR3 protein is one row after TCRdb ran MiXCR on the RT-PCR reads. Of fewer than 800,000 distinct CDR3 sequences listed, 15% to 17% are singletons. Sample: PBMCs from blood, taken roughly 13 days after vaccination. These receptor sequences come from a man aged 45-65 years who received an inactivated influenza vaccine.

The genes are TRBV20-1 and TRBJ2-1; D is unclear. The CDR3 totals 14 residues. The V and J ends lost 2 bases and 0 bases respectively, with 8 bases between them. The germline gives CDR1 DFQATT, CDR2 SNEGSKA (reference sequence). The CDR3 DNA reads as TGCAGTGCTAGATCCAGAAGCTCCTACAATGAGCAGTTCTTC. Amino acid sequence: CSARSRSSYNEQFF.

This chain links TRBV5-1 with TRBJ1-1; 9 nucleotides line up with TRBD1. Looked up from germline, CDR1 is SGHRS and CDR2 is YFSETQ. The trim removed 0 bases at V and 7 bases at J, leaving 4 bases unmatched. The CDR3 length is 14 residues. This CDR3 is CASSLGDRASEAFF. The DNA of the CDR3 is TGCGCCAGCAGCTTGGGGGACAGGGCGAGTGAAGCTTTCTTT.

This clonotype has only a few counts. The rearrangement links TRBV7-2 to TRBJ1-1; perhaps TRBD1 as D (5 bases). Trimming left V 2 bases short and J 5 bases short, with 12 bases between. The CDR3 runs to 14 residues. Germline loops: CDR1 SGHTA, CDR2 FQGNSA. CDR3 bases: TGTGCCAGCAGCTTAAAGGGGATGAGTACTGAAGCTTTCTTT. It specifies CASSLKGMSTEAFF.

The V and J genes are TRBV5-5 and TRBJ2-2; D remains ambiguous. V was pared by 0 bases and J by 10 bases, with 10 bases between. The germline V gene has CDR1 SGHKS and CDR2 YYEKEE (reference sequence). The CDR3 covers 13 residues. The CDR3 here is CASSLAAVEELFF. The CDR3 DNA reads as TGTGCCAGCAGCTTGGCCGCGGTCGAGGAGCTGTTTTTT.

This clonotype has at least ten counts. The chain uses TRBV5-1 and TRBJ2-2; a weak D match, TRBD1 (5 bases). CDR1 is SGHRS and CDR2 is YFSETQ in the germline V gene. The CDR3 loop spans 15 amino acids. Trimming left V 3 bases short and J 0 bases short, with 9 bases between. The chain's CDR3 is CASSSTAPNTGELFF. As DNA, the CDR3 is TGCGCCAGCAGCTCGACAGCCCCGAACACCGGGGAGCTGTTTTTT.

Notes on this clonotype: At one end the junction does not follow the germline gene, possibly because of a read error. The chain combines TRBV12-3 or TRBV12-4 with TRBJ2-7; possibly TRBD1 or TRBD2 for D (5 bases each). This CDR3 is 14 amino acids long. In nucleotides, the CDR3 is TGTGCCAGCAGTTTAGGGGGGATGGCCTACGAGCGGTACTTC. This translates into CASSLGGMAYERYF.

As concerns this clonotype: This may arise from a read error, as a much more abundant clone is one base away. The J gene is TRBJ2-5, the V gene TRBV9, with D tentatively TRBD1 or TRBD2 (6 bases each). CDR3 length: 16 amino acids. Trimming shortened V by 0 bases and J by 0 bases, and 12 bases separated the two germline ends. Germline V gene sequence: CDR1 SGDLS, CDR2 YYNGEE. The CDR3 here is CASSVGGAGHQETQYF. Written as DNA, the CDR3 is TGTGCCAGCAGCGTAGGGGGGGCTGGTCACCAAGAGACCCAGTACTTC.

This clonotype has just a few counts. J is TRBJ2-7 and V is TRBV7-2; 7 bases agree with TRBD2. CDR1 SGHTA and CDR2 FQGNSA come from the germline V gene. V gave up 5 bases and J gave up 5 bases; unmatched junction bases: 6. The CDR3 contains 13 residues. As DNA, the CDR3 is TGTGCCAGCAGCGTGGGGCGGGAGCACGAGCAGTACTTC. This encodes CASSVGREHEQYF.

This chain uses TRBV7-2 with TRBJ2-5; D is tentatively TRBD1 or TRBD2 (5 bases each). Germline lookup yields CDR1 SGHTA and CDR2 FQGNSA. Trimming removed 1 base at V and 2 bases at J, with 11 bases between. The CDR3 spans 15 residues. The CDR3, as DNA: TGTGCCAGCAGCTTAGACCGGGGCCCTCAAGAGACCCAGTACTTC. Translated: CASSLDRGPQETQYF. Together with reference TRBV7-2 and TRBJ2-5, the CDR3 gives the full variable domain: GAGVSQSPSNKVTEKGKDVELRCDPISGHTALYWYRQSLGQGLEFLIYFQGNSAPDKSGLPSDRFSAERTGGSVSTLTIQRTQQEDSAVYLCASSLDRGPQETQYFGPGTRLLVL.